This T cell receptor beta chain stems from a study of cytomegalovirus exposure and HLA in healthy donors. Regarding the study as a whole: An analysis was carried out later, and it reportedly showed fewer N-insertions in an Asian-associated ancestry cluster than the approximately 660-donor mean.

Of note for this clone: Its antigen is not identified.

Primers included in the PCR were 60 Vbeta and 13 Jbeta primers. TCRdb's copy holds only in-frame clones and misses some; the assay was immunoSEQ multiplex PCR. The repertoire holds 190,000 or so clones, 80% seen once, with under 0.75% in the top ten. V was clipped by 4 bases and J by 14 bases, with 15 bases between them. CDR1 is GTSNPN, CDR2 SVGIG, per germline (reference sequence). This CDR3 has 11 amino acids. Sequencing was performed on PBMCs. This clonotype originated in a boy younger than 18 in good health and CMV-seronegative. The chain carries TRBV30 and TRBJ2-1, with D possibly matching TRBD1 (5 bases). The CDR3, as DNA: TGTGCCTGGAAGGACCAGGGTGAAAAGTTCTTC. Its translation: CAWKDQGEKFF. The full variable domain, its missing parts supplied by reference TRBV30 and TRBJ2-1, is SQTIHQWPATLVQPVGSPLSLECTVEGTSNPNLYWYRQAAGRGLQLLFYSVGIGQISSEVPQNLSASRPQDRQFILSSKKLLLSDSGFYLCAWKDQGEKFFGPGTRLTVL.